This T cell receptor (beta chain) was recovered during a study of blood T cell repertoires in COVID-19. TCRdb's copy holds only in-frame clones and misses some; the assay was immunoSEQ multiplex PCR. The profile shows 350,000 to 450,000 clones, 75% to 90% of them singletons. Deletions cut 7 bases from V and 4 bases from J, with 13 bases between. The germline V gene encodes CDR1 MDHEN and CDR2 SYDVKM. The CDR3 loop spans 13 amino acids. The clonotype comes from a man under 40 who had recovered from COVID-19. This sequence joins TRBV28 and TRBJ1-2; D perhaps matches TRBD1 (5 bases). Sequenced input: PBMCs or T cells enriched from blood (not recorded which). In DNA form, the CDR3 reads TGTGCCAGCACGGGGGATGCTGGCTATGGCTACACCTTC. It yields the protein CASTGDAGYGYTF.